The 2 T cell receptor beta chains below were found in one sample sequenced in a study of blood T cell repertoires in COVID-19. Profiling relied on immunoSEQ multiplex PCR, and the TCRdb table lists in-frame clones only, not all of them. The profile shows some 50,000 clones, approximately 80% of them singletons. Sequencing input: peripheral blood. These receptors all stem from a human donor with active or convalescent COVID-19. The donor label of this sample is uncertain.

The V call is TRBV11-2, the J call TRBJ1-4; unclear D gene. CDR1 is SGHAT, CDR2 FQNNGV, per germline. The V and J ends lost 3 bases and 8 bases respectively, with 13 bases between them. CDR3 size: 14 residues. CDR3 bases: TGTGCCAGCAGCTTTGGCCAGAGGTCGGAAAAACTGTTTTTT. It translates to CASSFGQRSEKLFF.

The chain recombines TRBV5-6 with TRBJ2-1; unclear D gene. The CDR3 spans 11 residues. Germline CDR1 and CDR2: SGHDT and YYEEEE. The V end was cut by 4 bases, the J end by 10 bases, with 9 bases between. Written as DNA, the CDR3 is TGTGCCAGCAGCGAGAGCAGGGAGCAGTTCTTC. Residues: CASSESREQFF.